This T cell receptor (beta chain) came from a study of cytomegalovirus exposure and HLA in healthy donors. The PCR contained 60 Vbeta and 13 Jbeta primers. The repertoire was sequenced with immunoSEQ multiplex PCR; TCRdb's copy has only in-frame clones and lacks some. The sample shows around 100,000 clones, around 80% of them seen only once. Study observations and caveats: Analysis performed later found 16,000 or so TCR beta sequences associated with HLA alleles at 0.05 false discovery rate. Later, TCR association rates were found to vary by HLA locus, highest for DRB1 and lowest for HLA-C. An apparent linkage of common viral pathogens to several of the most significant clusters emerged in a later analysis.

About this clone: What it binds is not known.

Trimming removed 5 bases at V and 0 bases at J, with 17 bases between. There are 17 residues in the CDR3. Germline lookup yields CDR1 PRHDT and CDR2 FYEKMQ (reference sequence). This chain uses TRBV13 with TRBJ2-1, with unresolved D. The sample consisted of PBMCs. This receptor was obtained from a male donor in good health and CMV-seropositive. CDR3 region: CASSRSGWPSSYNEQFF. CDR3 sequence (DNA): TGTGCCAGCAGCCGATCCGGGTGGCCGAGCTCCTACAATGAGCAGTTCTTC.